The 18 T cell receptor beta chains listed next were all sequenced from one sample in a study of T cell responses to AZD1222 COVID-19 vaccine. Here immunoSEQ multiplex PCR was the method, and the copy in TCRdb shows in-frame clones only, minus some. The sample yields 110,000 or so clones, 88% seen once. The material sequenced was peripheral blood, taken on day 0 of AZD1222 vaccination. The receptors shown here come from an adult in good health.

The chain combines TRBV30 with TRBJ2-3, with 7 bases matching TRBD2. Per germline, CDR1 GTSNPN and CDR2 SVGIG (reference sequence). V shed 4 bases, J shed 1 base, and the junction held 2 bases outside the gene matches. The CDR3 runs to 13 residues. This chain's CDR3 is CAWNAGGTDTQYF. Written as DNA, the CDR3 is TGTGCCTGGAACGCGGGAGGCACAGATACGCAGTATTTT.

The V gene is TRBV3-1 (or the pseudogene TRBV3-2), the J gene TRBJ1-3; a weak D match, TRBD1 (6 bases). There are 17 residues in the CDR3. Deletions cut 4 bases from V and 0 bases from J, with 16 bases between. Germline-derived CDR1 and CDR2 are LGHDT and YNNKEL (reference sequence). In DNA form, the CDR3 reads TGTGCCAGCAGCCCCTCCCCAGGGGAGAGCTCTGGAAACACCATATATTTT. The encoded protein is CASSPSPGESSGNTIYF.

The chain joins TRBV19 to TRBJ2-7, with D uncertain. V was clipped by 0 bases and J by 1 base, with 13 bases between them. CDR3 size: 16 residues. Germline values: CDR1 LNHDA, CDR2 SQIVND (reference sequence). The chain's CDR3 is CASSIEAGPGSYEQYF. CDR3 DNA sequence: TGTGCCAGTAGTATAGAGGCAGGTCCTGGGTCCTACGAGCAGTACTTC.

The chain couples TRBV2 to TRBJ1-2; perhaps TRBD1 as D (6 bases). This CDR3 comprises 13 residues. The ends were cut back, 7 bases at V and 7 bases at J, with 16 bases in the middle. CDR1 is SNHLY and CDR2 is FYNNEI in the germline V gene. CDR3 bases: TGTGCCAGCATAGGGGGGACGGCTTTTGGCTACACCTTC. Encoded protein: CASIGGTAFGYTF.

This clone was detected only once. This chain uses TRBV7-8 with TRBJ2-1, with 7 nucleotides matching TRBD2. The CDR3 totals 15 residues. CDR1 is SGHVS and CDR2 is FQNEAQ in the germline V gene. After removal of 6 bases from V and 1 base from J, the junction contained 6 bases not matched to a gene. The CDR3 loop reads CASRESGTSYNEQFF. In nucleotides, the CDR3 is TGTGCCAGCAGAGAGAGCGGGACTTCCTACAATGAGCAGTTCTTC.

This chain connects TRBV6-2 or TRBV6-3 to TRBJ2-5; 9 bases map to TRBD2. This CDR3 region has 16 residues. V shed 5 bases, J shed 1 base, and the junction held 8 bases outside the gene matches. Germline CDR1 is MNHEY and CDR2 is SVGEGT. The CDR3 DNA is TGTGCCAGCAGTCCGTGGGCTAGCGGGACCCAAGAGACCCAGTACTTC. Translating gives CASSPWASGTQETQYF.

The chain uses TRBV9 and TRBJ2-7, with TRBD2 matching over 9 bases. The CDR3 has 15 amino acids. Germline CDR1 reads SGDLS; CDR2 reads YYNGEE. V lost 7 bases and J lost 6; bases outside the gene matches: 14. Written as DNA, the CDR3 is TGTGCCAGCGGCCGTTGGCGGGAGGGCCTCTTCGAGCAGTACTTC. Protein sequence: CASGRWREGLFEQYF.

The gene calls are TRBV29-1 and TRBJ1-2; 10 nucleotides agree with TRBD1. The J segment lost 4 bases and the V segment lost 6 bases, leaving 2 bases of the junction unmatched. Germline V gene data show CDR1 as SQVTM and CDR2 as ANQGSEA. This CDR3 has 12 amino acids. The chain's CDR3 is CSVRTGGYGYTF. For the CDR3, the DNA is TGCAGCGTACGGACAGGGGGCTATGGCTACACCTTC.

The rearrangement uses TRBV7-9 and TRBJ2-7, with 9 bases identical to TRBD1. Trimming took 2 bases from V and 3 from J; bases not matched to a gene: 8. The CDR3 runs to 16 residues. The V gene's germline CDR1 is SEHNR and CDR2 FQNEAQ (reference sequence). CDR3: CASSLRLGQGFYEQYF. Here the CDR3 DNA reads TGTGCCAGCAGCTTAAGGTTGGGACAGGGATTCTACGAGCAGTACTTC. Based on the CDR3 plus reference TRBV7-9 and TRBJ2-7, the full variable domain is DTGVSQNPRHKITKRGQNVTFRCDPISEHNRLYWYRQTLGQGPEFLTYFQNEAQLEKSRLLSDRFSAERPKGSFSTLEIQRTEQGDSAMYLCASSLRLGQGFYEQYFGPGTRLTVT.

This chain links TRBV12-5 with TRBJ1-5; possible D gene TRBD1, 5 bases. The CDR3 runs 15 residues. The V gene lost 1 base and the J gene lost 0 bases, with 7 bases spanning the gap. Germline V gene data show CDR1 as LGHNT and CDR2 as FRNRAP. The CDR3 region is CASGLGQRSNQPQHF. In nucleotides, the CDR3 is TGTGCTAGTGGTTTGGGACAGCGTAGCAATCAGCCCCAGCATTTT. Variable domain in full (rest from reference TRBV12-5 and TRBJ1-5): DARVTQTPRHKVTEMGQEVTMRCQPILGHNTVFWYRQTMMQGLELLAYFRNRAPLDDSGMPKDRFSAEMPDATLATLKIQPSEPRDSAVYFCASGLGQRSNQPQHFGDGTRLSIL.

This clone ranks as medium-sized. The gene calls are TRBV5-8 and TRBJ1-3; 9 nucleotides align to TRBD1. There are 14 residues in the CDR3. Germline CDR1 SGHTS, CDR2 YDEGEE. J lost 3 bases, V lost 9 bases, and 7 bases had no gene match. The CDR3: CATYRGLDGNTIYF. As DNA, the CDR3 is TGTGCCACCTACAGGGGGCTTGATGGAAACACCATATATTTT.

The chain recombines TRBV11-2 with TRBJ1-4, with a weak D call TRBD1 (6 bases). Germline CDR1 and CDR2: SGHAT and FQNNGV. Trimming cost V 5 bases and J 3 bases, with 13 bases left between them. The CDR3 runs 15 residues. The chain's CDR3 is CASSRQGWANEKLFF. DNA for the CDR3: TGTGCCAGCAGCCGCCAGGGGTGGGCTAATGAAAAACTGTTTTTT.

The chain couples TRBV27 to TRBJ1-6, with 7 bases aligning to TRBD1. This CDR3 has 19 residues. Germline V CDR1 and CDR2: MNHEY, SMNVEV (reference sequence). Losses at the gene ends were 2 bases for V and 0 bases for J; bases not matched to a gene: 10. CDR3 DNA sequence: TGTGCCAGCAGTTTAAGAGCACAGGGGCAGAGCTCCTATAATTCACCCCTCCACTTT. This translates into CASSLRAQGQSSYNSPLHF.

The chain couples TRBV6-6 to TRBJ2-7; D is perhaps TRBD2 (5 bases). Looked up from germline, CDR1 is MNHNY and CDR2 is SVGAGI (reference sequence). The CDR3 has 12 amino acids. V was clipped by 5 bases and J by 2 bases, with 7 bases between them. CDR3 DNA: TGTGCCAGCAGTGGGAGTCCCTACGAGCAGTACTTC. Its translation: CASSGSPYEQYF.

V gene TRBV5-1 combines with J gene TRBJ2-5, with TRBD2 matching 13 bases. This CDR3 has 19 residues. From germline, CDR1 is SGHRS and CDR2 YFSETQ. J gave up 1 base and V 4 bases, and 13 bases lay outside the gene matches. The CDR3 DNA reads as TGCGCCAGCAGCCGCGCCGGGACTAGCGGGACGGCCATCCAAGAGACCCAGTACTTC. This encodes CASSRAGTSGTAIQETQYF.

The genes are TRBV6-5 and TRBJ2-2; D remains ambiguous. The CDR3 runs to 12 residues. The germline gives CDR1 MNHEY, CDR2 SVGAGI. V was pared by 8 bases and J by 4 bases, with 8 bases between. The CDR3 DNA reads TGTGCCAGCGACTCACGCACCGGGGAGCTGTTTTTT. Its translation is CASDSRTGELFF.

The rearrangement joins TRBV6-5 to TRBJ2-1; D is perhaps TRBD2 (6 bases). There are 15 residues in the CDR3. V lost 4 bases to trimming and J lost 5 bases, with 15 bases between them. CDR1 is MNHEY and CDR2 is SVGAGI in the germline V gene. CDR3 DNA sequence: TGTGCCAGCAGTTCCCGAACTAGCTTTAACAATGAGCAGTTCTTC. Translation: CASSSRTSFNNEQFF.

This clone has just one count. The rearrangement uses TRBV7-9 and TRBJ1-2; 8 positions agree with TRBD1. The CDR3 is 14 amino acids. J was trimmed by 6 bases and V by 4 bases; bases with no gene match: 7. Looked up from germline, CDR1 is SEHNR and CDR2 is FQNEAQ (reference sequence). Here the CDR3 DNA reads TGTGCCAGCAGCTCGCAGGACAGGGCTGATGGCTACACCTTC. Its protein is CASSSQDRADGYTF.